These 5 T cell receptor beta chains originate from one sample sequenced in a study of technical replicates of blood from several donors. Measured with immunoSEQ multiplex PCR; TCRdb has only the in-frame clones, and not every one. Counted here are approximately 51,000 clones, about 93% occurring once; the ten biggest clones make up around 4.4%. Sequencing was done on a sample of PBMCs. These receptors all come from a human donor in good health. Some clones in this sample may be carry-over from other donors' samples.

A single count supports this clone. V and J are TRBV29-1 and TRBJ1-2, with TRBD1 matching 7 bases. The CDR3 is 16 amino acids. The V gene end was trimmed by 7 bases and the J gene end by 4 bases; junction bases not matched to a gene: 18. Germline CDR1 and CDR2: SQVTM and ANQGSEA. This chain's CDR3 is CSAASRGRSGGYGYTF. The CDR3 region has the DNA TGCAGCGCTGCAAGTAGGGGGCGCTCCGGGGGCTATGGCTACACCTTC.

The chain carries TRBV4-3 and TRBJ2-1; D perhaps matches TRBD1 (6 bases). This CDR3 region has 16 residues. Germline V gives CDR1 LGHNA, CDR2 YSLEER. The germline V and J ends were trimmed by 2 bases and 1 base, with 12 bases remaining between them. This CDR3 is CASSQMDSLSYNEQFF. The CDR3 bases are TGCGCCAGCAGCCAAATGGACAGCTTGTCCTACAATGAGCAGTTCTTC.

V is TRBV6-1 and J is TRBJ1-1; no firm D call. Germline lookup yields CDR1 MNHNS and CDR2 SASEGT. Between the trimmed V and J ends, which lost 4 bases and 3 bases, there was a span of 9 bases. The CDR3 has 13 residues. CDR3 DNA sequence: TGTGCCAGCAGTGCCCTTCAGGACACTGAAGCTTTCTTT. This translates into CASSALQDTEAFF.

J is TRBJ2-5 and V is TRBV7-9; 12 nucleotides line up with TRBD2. V lost 2 bases and J lost 10; bases outside the gene matches: 5. The CDR3 covers 14 residues. Germline-derived CDR1 and CDR2 are SEHNR and FQNEAQ (reference sequence). Here the CDR3 DNA reads TGTGCCAGCAGCTTACTGGGACTAGCGGGCGACCAGTACTTC. Its translation is CASSLLGLAGDQYF.

The chain joins TRBV7-7 to TRBJ2-7, with 10 positions matching TRBD1. The V gene end was trimmed by 1 base and the J gene end by 2 bases; junction bases not matched to a gene: 2. CDR1 is SSHAT and CDR2 is FNYEAQ in the germline V gene (reference sequence). The CDR3 contains 15 residues. The CDR3 sequence is CASSLGQGATYEQYF. CDR3 sequence (DNA): TGTGCCAGCAGCTTAGGACAGGGGGCCACCTACGAGCAGTACTTC. Full variable domain (remainder filled in from reference TRBV7-7 and TRBJ2-7): GAGVSQSPRYKVTKRGQDVTLRCDPISSHATLYWYQQALGQGPEFLTYFNYEAQPDKSGLPSDRFSAERPEGSISTLTIQRTEQRDSAMYRCASSLGQGATYEQYFGPGTRLTVT.